This T cell receptor (beta chain) emerged from a study of blood T cells in healthy people across ages. Study as a whole: Per two T cells, about one barcoded beta molecule was captured through template switching.

Study findings and constraints: Strongly correlated with naive T cell percentage was TCR beta diversity. Getting older went along with TCR beta diversity per million T cells dropping roughly linearly.

A note on this clonotype: Its target is unknown.

The donors, aged about 6 to 95, were healthy Caucasians from Russia. The second PCR ran about 6 to 11 cycles with a sample-barcoded 5' primer and J-beta primers. TCRdb fed the 5' RACE reads into MiXCR, producing one record per CDR3 protein. The sample shows 600,000 to 650,000 distinct CDR3 sequences, about 54% of them seen only once. From germline, CDR1 is LNHDA and CDR2 SQIVND (reference sequence). Germline trimming cut 7 bases from V and 0 bases from J; bases unmatched to any gene: 11. The CDR3 spans 17 residues. Sequenced: blood. This chain connects TRBV19 to TRBJ2-1, with TRBD1 matching 8 bases. The TCR was taken from a man between 60 and 70 years old in good health. CDR3 loop: CASTIGRGPLSYNEQFF. CDR3 nucleotide sequence: TGTGCCAGTACCATCGGCAGGGGGCCCCTCTCCTACAATGAGCAGTTCTTC.